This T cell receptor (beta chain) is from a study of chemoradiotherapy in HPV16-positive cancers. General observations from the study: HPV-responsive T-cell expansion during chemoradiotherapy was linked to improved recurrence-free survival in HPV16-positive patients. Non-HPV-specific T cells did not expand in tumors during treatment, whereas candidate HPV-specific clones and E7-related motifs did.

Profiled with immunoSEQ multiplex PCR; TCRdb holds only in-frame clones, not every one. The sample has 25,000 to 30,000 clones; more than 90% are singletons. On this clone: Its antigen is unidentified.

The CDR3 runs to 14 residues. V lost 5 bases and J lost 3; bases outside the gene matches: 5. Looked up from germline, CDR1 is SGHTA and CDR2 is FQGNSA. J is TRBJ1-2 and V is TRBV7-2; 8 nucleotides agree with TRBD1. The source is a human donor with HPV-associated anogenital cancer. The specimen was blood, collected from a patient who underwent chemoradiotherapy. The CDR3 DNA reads TGTGCCAGCAGCATCGGGACAGGAGACTATGGCTACACCTTC. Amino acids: CASSIGTGDYGYTF.